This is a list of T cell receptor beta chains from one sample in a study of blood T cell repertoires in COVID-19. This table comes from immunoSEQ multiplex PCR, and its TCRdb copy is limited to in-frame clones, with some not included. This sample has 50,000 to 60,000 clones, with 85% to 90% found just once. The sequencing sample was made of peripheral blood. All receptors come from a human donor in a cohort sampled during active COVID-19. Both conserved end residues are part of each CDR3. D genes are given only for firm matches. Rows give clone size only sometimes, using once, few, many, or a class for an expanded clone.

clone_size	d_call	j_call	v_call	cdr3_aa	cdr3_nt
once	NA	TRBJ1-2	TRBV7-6	CASSQSVRGSNYGYTF	TGTGCCAGCAGCCAATCCGTCCGCGGGAGCAACTATGGCTACACCTTC
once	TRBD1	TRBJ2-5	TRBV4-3	CASSQDMGAGGGTQYF	TGCGCCAGCAGCCAAGATATGGGGGCAGGGGGTGGGACCCAGTACTTC
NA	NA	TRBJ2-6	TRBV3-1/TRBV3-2	CASSLGGRGIAGANVLTF	TGTGCCAGCAGCCTCGGGGGCAGGGGGATAGCTGGGGCCAACGTCCTGACTTTC
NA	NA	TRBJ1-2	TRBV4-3	CASSQDLTGGYTF	TGCGCCAGCAGCCAAGATCTCACAGGCGGCTACACCTTC
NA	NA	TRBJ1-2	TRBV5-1	CASSSSGGGTYGYTF	TGCGCCAGCAGCTCCTCCGGGGGGGGGACCTATGGCTACACCTTC
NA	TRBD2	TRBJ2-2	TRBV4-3	CASSQDSREGRAGELFF	TGCGCCAGCAGCCAAGATTCCCGGGAGGGCCGGGCCGGGGAGCTGTTTTTT
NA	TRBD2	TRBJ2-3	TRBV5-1	CASSGTSGTDTQYF	TGCGCCAGCAGCGGGACTAGCGGCACAGATACGCAGTATTTT
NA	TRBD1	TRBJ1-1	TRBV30	CAWSPGGYTEAFF	TGTGCCTGGAGTCCAGGGGGTTACACTGAAGCTTTCTTT
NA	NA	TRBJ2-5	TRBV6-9	CASSYDTIAETQYF	TGTGCCAGCAGTTACGATACCATAGCGGAGACCCAGTACTTC
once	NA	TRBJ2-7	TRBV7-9	CASSQGDLSSYEQYF	TGTGCCAGCAGCCAAGGAGACTTGAGCTCCTACGAGCAGTACTTC
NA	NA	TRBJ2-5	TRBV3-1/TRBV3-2	CASSQLQGWETQYF	TGTGCCAGCAGCCAACTCCAGGGGTGGGAGACCCAGTACTTC
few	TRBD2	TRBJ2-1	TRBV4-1	CASSRPGLGSQNEQFF	TGCGCCAGCAGTCGCCCGGGACTAGGGAGCCAGAATGAGCAGTTCTTC
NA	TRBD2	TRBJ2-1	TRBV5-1	CASSLEGREVNEQFF	TGCGCCAGCAGCCTCGAGGGGCGGGAGGTCAATGAGCAGTTCTTC
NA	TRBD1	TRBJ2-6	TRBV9	CASSVGQVSGANVLTF	TGTGCCAGCAGCGTCGGACAGGTCTCTGGGGCCAACGTCCTGACTTTC
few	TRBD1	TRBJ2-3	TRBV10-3	CAISARTGRGDTQYF	TGTGCCATCAGTGCCCGGACAGGTAGGGGAGATACGCAGTATTTT
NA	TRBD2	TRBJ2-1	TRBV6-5	CASRETSPSYNEQFF	TGTGCCAGCAGGGAGACTAGCCCCTCCTACAATGAGCAGTTCTTC
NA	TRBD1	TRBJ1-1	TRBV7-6	CASSPGQGRMNTEAFF	TGTGCCAGCAGCCCCGGACAGGGGCGCATGAACACTGAAGCTTTCTTT
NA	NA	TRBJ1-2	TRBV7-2	CASSLGLGGGYTF	TGTGCCAGCAGCTTAGGATTGGGAGGTGGCTACACCTTC
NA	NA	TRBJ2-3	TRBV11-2	CASSLTGILTDTQYF	TGTGCCAGCAGCTTAACGGGGATCCTCACAGATACGCAGTATTTT
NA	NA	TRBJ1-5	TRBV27	CANGGGQPQHF	TGTGCCAACGGGGGGGGACAGCCCCAGCATTTT
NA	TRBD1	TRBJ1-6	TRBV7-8	CASSFRQGPNSPLHF	TGTGCCAGCAGCTTTCGACAGGGGCCCAATTCACCCCTCCACTTT
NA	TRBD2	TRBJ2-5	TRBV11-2	CASSPGLAGGQETQYF	TGTGCCAGCAGCCCCGGACTAGCGGGAGGCCAAGAGACCCAGTACTTC
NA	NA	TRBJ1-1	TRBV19	CASIPRQSWGTEAFF	TGTGCCAGTATCCCCCGACAGTCATGGGGCACTGAAGCTTTCTTT